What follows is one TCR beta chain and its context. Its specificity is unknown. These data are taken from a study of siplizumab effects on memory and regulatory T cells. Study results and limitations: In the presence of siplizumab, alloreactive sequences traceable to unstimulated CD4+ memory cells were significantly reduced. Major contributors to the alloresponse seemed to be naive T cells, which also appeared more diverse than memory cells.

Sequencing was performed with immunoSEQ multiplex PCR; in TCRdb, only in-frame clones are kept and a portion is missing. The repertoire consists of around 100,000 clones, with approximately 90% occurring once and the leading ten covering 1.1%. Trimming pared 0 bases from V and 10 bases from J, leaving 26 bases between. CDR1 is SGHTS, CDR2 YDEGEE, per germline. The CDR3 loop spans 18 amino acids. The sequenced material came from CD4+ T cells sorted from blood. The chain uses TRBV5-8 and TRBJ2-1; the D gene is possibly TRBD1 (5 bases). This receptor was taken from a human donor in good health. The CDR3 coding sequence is TGTGCCAGCAGCTTGGACCGTGGGGCCATAGGATTGTTGGGAGAGCAGTTCTTC. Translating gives CASSLDRGAIGLLGEQFF.